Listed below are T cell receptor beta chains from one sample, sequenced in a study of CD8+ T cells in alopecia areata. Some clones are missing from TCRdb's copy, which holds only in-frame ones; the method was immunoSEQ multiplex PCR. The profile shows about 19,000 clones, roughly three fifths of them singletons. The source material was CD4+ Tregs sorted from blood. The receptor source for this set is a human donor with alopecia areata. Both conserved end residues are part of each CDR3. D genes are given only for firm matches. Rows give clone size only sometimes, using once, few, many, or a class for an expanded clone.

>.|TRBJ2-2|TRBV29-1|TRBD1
TGCAGCGTTGTGGGACAGGTCCTTACCGGGGAGCTGTTTTTT
CSVVGQVLTGELFF
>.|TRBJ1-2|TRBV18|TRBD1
TGTGCCAGCTCATCGGACAGGGGCGATTACTATGGCTACACCTTC
CASSSDRGDYYGYTF
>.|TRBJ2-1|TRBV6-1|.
TGTGCCAGCAGGGAGCCCGGCACTAATGAGCAGTTCTTC
CASREPGTNEQFF
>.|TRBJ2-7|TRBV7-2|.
TGTGCCAGCAGCGGATCAGCGGTGAGCACCTACGAGCAGTACTTC
CASSGSAVSTYEQYF
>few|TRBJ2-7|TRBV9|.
TGTGCCAGCAGCGTAGAGGAAACGGGATTCGTGGGGGAGCAGTACTTC
CASSVEETGFVGEQYF
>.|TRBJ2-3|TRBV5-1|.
TGCGCCAGCAGCTTGGGGGCCAGATTTCCAGATACGCAGTATTTT
CASSLGARFPDTQYF
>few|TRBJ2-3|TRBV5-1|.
TGCGCCAGCAGCTTAAGAGCCCCAGGCACAGATACGCAGTATTTT
CASSLRAPGTDTQYF
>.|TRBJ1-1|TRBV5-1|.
TGCGCCAGCAGCTCTGTGGGTGAAGCTTTCTTT
CASSSVGEAFF
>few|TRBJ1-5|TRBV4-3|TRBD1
TGCGCCAGCAGCCAGGATTCGGACAGGGGAGGTAGCAATCAGCCCCAGCATTTT
CASSQDSDRGGSNQPQHF
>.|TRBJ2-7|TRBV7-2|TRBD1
TGTGCCAGCAGCTCGACAGGGGGGCCCTACGAGCAGTACTTC
CASSSTGGPYEQYF
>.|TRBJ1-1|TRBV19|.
TGTGCCAGTAATCCGGGACTGAACACTGAAGCTTTCTTT
CASNPGLNTEAFF
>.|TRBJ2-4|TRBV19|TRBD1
TGTGCCAGTAGTACCCGACAGGGATCGGCAAACATTCAGTACTTC
CASSTRQGSANIQYF
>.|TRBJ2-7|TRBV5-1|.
TGCGCCAGCAGCTCCCAGGCCTCCTACGAGCAGTACTTC
CASSSQASYEQYF
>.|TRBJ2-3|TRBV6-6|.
TGTGCCAGCAGTCGAGACGTAACAGATACGCAGTATTTT
CASSRDVTDTQYF
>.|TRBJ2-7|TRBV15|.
TGTGCCACCAGCAGAGAAGGCGGGAACTACGAGCAGTACTTC
CATSREGGNYEQYF
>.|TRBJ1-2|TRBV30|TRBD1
TGTGCCTGGAGTGTAAAGTGGCGCCAAACAGGGGTAGCTAACTATGGCTACACCTTC
CAWSVKWRQTGVANYGYTF
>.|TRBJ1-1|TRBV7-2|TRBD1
TGTGCCAGCAGCCCAGGGGGGACTGAAGCTTTCTTT
CASSPGGTEAFF
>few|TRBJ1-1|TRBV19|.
TGTGCCAGTGGCGAGGTAAGCGGGAACACTGAAGCTTTCTTT
CASGEVSGNTEAFF
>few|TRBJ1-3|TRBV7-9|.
TGTGCCAGCAGCTTGACCGATATGGGCCTCTTGGCTGGAAACACCATATATTTT
CASSLTDMGLLAGNTIYF
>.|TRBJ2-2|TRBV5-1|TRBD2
TGCGCCAGCAGCTTTAGCGGGAAGCTAACCACCGGGGAGCTGTTTTTT
CASSFSGKLTTGELFF
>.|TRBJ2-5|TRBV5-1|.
TGCGCCAGCAGCCAGCTGTCCTCCAGCCAAGAGACCCAGTACTTC
CASSQLSSSQETQYF
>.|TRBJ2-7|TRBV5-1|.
TGCGCCAGCAGCTTGGAGGGCAGGGGCTCCTACGAGCAGTACTTC
CASSLEGRGSYEQYF
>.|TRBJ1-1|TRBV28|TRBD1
TGTGCCAGCAGTCTCCTACCTGGACAGGGGTCGAACACTGAAGCTTTCTTT
CASSLLPGQGSNTEAFF
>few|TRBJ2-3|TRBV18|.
TGTGCCAGCTCACCACCTATCACAGATACGCAGTATTTT
CASSPPITDTQYF
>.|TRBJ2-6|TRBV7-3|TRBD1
TGTGCCAGCAGCTTAGGGACAGCCCGCTCTGGGGCCAACGTCCTGACTTTC
CASSLGTARSGANVLTF
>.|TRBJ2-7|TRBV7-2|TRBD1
TGTGCCAGCAGCCCCCAGGGACAGCTATACGAGCAGTACTTC
CASSPQGQLYEQYF
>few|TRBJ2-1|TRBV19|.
TGTGCCAGTAGTGGACAGAGACCCTACAATGAGCAGTTCTTC
CASSGQRPYNEQFF
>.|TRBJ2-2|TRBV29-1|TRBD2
TGCAGCACCCCCGGGACTAGGTCCACCGGGGAGCTGTTTTTT
CSTPGTRSTGELFF
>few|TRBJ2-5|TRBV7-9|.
TGTGCCAGCAGCTTCAGGGGGGGGCAAGAGACCCAGTACTTC
CASSFRGGQETQYF
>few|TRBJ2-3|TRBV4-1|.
TGCGCCAGTCGGGGGTTTGGCACAGATACGCAGTATTTT
CASRGFGTDTQYF
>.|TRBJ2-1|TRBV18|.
TGTGCCAGCTCACCACGATCAGGATCCTACAATGAGCAGTTCTTC
CASSPRSGSYNEQFF
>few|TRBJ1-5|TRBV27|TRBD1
TGTGCCAGCAGCCGGGACAGCCGTAATCAGCCCCAGCATTTT
CASSRDSRNQPQHF
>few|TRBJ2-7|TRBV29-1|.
TGCAGCGCGGGGCTTGGGGCACTCGAGCAGTACTTC
CSAGLGALEQYF
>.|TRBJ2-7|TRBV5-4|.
TGTGCCAGCAGCTTGCACCCGGACAAGCTCTCCTACGAGCAGTACTTC
CASSLHPDKLSYEQYF
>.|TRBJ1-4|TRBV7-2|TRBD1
TGTGCCAGCAGCCAGGGGGCGAACGAAAAACTGTTTTTT
CASSQGANEKLFF
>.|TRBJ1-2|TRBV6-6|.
TGTGCCAGCAGTTACAGTGGGGAGAGTGGCTACACCTTC
CASSYSGESGYTF
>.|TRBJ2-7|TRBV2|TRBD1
TGTGCCAGCAGTCGACAGGGGGCGTCAATCTACGAAGGCGAGCAGTACTTC
CASSRQGASIYEGEQYF
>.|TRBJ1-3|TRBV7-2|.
TGTGCCAGCAGCTTGGGGACCGGAAACACCATATATTTT
CASSLGTGNTIYF